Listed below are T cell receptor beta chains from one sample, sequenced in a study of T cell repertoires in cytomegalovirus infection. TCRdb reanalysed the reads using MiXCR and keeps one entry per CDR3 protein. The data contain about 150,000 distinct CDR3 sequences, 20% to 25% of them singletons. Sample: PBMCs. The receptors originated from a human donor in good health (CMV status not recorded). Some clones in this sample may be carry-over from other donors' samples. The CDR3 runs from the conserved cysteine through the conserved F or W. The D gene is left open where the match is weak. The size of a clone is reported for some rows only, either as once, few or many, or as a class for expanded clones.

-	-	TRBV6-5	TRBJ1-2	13	TGTGCCAGCAGTTACTCCCAGGGAGGAGGCTACACCTTC	CASSYSQGGGYTF
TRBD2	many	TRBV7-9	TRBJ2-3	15	TGTGCCAGCAGCATACTAGCGGAATACACAGATACGCAGTATTTT	CASSILAEYTDTQYF
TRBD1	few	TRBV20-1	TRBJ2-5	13	TGCAGTGGGGACAGGGGCTTAGGGGAGACCCAGTACTTC	CSGDRGLGETQYF
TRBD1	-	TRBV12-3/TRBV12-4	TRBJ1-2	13	TGTGCCAGCAGATGGACAGGGGGCGTTGGCTACACCTTC	CASRWTGGVGYTF
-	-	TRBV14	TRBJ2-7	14	TGTGCCAGCAGCCAAGTCAGGTCCCCTTCTGAGCAGTACTTC	CASSQVRSPSEQYF
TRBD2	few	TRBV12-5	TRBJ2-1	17	TGTGCTAGTGGTCCCCGCACGACTAGCGGGACTTACAATGAGCAGTTCTTC	CASGPRTTSGTYNEQFF
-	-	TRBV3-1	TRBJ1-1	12	TGTGCCAGCAGCCCCAGGGATACTGAAGCTTTCTTT	CASSPRDTEAFF
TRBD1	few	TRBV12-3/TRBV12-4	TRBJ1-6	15	TGTGCCAGCAGTTTAGAACAGGGGCCAGGTTCACCCCTCCACTTT	CASSLEQGPGSPLHF
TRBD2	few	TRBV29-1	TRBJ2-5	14	TGCAGCGTTGCAGGCGGGGGGGCCCAAGAGACCCAGTACTTC	CSVAGGGAQETQYF
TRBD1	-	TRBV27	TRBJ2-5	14	TGTGCCAGCAGTCTACGGACAGGGGTGGAGACCCAGTACTTC	CASSLRTGVETQYF
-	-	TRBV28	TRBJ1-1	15	TGTGCCAGCAGTTTGGGGCAGAGAGAAATCACTGAAGCTTTCTTT	CASSLGQREITEAFF
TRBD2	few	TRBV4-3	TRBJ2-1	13	TGCGCCAGCAGCCAAGACGGGAGGGCCGTGCAGTTCTTC	CASSQDGRAVQFF
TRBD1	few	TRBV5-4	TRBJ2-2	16	TGTGCCAGCAGCTTGGGCGGGACAGGGTTCACCGGGGAGCTGTTTTTT	CASSLGGTGFTGELFF
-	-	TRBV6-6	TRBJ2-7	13	TGTGCCAGCTCAGGGAAGGCAGGCTACGAGCAGTACTTC	CASSGKAGYEQYF
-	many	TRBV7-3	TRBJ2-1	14	TGTGCCAGCAGTTCCTCTCATTCGTCAAATGAGCAGTTCTTC	CASSSSHSSNEQFF
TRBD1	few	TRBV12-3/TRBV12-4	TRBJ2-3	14	TGTGCCAGCAGCTTGCCGGGACAGGGCGTTACGCAGTATTTT	CASSLPGQGVTQYF
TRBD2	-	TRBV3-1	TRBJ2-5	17	TGTGCCAGCAGCCCATTCCTAGCGGGAGGTGCCCAAGAGACCCAGTACTTC	CASSPFLAGGAQETQYF